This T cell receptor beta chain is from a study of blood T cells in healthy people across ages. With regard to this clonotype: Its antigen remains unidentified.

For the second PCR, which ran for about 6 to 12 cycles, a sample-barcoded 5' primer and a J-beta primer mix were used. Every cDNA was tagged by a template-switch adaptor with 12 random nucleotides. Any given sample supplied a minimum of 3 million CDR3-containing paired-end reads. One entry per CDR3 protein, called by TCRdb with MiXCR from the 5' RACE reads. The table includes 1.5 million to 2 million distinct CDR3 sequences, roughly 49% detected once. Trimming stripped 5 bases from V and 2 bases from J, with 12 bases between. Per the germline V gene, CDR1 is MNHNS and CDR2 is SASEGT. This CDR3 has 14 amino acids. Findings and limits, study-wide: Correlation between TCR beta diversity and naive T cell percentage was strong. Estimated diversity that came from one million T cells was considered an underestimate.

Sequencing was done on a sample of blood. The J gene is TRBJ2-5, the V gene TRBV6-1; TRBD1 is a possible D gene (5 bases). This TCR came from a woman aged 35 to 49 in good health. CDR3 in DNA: TGTGCCAGCAGTATTATTGACAGTCAAGAGACCCAGTACTTC. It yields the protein CASSIIDSQETQYF.